A single T cell receptor (beta chain) is shown here with its context. Antigen unknown. The data originate from a study of PD-1 blockade in classical Hodgkin lymphoma. Here immunoSEQ multiplex PCR was the method, and the copy in TCRdb shows in-frame clones only, minus some. The table includes approximately 7,300 clones, 75% to 80% detected once. Findings of the study overall: CD4+ but not CD8+ TCR diversity rose significantly by C4D1.

The time point here: cycle 4 day 1 (C4D1), after five to seven weeks of nivolumab. Each patient experienced a relapse that followed autologous stem cell transplantation, and brentuximab vedotin exposure varied. Magnetic negative selection of thawed PBMCs yielded the CD8+ T cells. Trimming removed 0 bases at V and 9 bases at J, with 18 bases between. The germline gives CDR1 LGHNA, CDR2 YNFKEQ. The CDR3 is made up of 17 amino acids. The clonotype was recovered from a human donor with classical Hodgkin lymphoma. Sample: CD8+ T cells from blood, taken before the fourth cycle of nivolumab. This sequence joins TRBV4-2 and TRBJ1-6, with a possible D match to TRBD1 (5 bases). The CDR3 coding sequence is TGTGCCAGCAGCCAAGATGTTGCCCCCGGGGCGGTTTCACCCCTCCACTTT. This gives the protein CASSQDVAPGAVSPLHF.